Only a few counts were recorded for the clone carrying this T cell receptor (beta chain). This entry belongs to a study of T cell repertoires in cytomegalovirus infection. TCRdb called the reads again in MiXCR, with one record for every CDR3 protein. The table shows roughly 230,000 distinct CDR3 sequences, with approximately 22% occurring only once. Germline loops: CDR1 DFQATT, CDR2 SNEGSKA (reference sequence). The CDR3 consists of 16 residues. Deletions cut 6 bases from V and 0 bases from J, with 18 bases between. Sequencing input: CD8+ T cells from PBMCs. The V and J genes are TRBV20-1 and TRBJ1-5; perhaps TRBD1 as D (5 bases). The clonotype comes from a human donor in good health (CMV status not recorded). Some clones in this sample may be carry-over from other donors' samples. CDR3 in DNA: TGCAGTGCCCTTATGGGGCTTGAATATAGCAATCAGCCCCAGCATTTT. Its protein is CSALMGLEYSNQPQHF.